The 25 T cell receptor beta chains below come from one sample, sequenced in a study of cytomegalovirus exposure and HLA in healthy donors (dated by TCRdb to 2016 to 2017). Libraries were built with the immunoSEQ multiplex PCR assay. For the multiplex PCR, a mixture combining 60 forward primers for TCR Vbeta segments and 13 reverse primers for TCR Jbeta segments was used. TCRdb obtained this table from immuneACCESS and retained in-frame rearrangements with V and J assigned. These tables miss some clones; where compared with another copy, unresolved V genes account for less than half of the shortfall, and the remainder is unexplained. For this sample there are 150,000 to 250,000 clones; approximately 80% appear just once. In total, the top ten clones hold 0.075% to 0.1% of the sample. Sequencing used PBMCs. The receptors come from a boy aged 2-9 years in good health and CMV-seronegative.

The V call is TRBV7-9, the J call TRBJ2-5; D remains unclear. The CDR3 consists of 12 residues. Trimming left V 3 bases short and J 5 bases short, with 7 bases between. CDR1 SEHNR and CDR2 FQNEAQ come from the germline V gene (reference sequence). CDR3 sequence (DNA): TGTGCCAGCAGCTTGCGATCGGAGACCCAGTACTTC. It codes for CASSLRSETQYF.

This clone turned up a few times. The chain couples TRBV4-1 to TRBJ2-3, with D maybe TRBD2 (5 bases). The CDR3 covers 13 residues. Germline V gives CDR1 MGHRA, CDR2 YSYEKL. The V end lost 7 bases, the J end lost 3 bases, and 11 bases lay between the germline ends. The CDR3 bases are TGCGCCAGCACCCCCCCGGGGACAGATACGCAGTATTTT. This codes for CASTPPGTDTQYF.

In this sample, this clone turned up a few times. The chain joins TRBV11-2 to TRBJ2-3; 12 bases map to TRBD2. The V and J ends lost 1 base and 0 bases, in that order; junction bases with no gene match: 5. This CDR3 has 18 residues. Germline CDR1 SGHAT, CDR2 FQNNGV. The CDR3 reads CASSLAASGGASTDTQYF. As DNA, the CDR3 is TGTGCCAGCAGCTTAGCAGCTAGCGGGGGGGCCAGCACAGATACGCAGTATTTT.

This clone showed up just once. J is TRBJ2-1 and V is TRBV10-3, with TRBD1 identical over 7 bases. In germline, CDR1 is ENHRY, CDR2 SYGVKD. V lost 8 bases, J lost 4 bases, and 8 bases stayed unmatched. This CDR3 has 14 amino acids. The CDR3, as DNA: TGTGCCATCGGACAGGATTCCTCATACAATGAGCAGTTCTTC. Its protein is CAIGQDSSYNEQFF.

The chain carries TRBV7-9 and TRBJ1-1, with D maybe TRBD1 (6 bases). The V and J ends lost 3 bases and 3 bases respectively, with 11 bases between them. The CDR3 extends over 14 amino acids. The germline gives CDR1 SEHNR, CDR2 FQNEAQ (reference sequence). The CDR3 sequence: CASSFRPGDTEAFF. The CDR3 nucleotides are TGTGCCAGCAGCTTTAGGCCAGGGGACACTGAAGCTTTCTTT.

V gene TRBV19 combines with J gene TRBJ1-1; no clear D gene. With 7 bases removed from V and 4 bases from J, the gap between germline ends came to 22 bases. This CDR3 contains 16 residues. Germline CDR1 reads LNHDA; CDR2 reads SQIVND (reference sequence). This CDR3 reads CASNERVWGSSTEAFF. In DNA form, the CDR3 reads TGTGCCAGTAATGAGAGGGTTTGGGGTAGTAGCACTGAAGCTTTCTTT. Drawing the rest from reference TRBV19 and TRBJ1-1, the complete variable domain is DGGITQSPKYLFRKEGQNVTLSCEQNLNHDAMYWYRQDPGQGLRLIYYSQIVNDFQKGDIAEGYSVSREKKESFPLTVTSAQKNPTAFYLCASNERVWGSSTEAFFGQGTRLTVV.

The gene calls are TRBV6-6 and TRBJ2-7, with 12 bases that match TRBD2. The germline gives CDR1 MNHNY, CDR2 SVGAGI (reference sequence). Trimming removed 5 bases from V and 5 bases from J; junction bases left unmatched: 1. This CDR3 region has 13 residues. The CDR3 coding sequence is TGTGCCAGCAGTCTAGCGGGGGGGAACGAGCAGTACTTC. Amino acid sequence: CASSLAGGNEQYF.

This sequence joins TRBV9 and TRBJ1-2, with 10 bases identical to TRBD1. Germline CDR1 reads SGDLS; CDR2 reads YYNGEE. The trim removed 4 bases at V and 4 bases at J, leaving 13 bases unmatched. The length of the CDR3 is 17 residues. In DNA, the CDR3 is TGTGCCAGCAGCTTAAGTAGTGGGACAGGGGAATTCTATGGCTACACCTTC. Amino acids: CASSLSSGTGEFYGYTF. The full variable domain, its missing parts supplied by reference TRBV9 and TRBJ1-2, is DSGVTQTPKHLITATGQRVTLRCSPRSGDLSVYWYQQSLDQGLQFLIQYYNGEERAKGNILERFSAQQFPDLHSELNLSSLELGDSALYFCASSLSSGTGEFYGYTFGSGTRLTVV.

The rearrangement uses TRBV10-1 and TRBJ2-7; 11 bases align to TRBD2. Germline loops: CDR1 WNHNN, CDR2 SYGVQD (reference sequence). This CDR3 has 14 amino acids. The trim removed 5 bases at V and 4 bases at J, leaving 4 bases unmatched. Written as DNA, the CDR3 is TGCGCCAGCAGTTTTAGCGGGGGGGTGTACGAGCAGTACTTC. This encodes CASSFSGGVYEQYF.

CDR3 nucleotide sequence: TGTGCCAGCAGCCAAGATGGACAGGGGTTTGCTGAAGCTTTCTTT. It codes for CASSQDGQGFAEAFF. The chain links TRBV4-2 to TRBJ1-1, with TRBD1 identical over 9 bases. Germline CDR1 is LGHNA and CDR2 is YNFKEQ. The ends lost 0 bases at V and 6 bases at J; junction bases unmatched: 5. The CDR3 has 15 residues.

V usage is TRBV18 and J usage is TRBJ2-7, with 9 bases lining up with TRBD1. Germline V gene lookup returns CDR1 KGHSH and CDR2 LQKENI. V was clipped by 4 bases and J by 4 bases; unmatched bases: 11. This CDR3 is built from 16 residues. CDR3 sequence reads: CASSRTGGTGMYEQYF. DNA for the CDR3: TGTGCCAGCTCACGAACTGGGGGGACAGGGATGTACGAGCAGTACTTC. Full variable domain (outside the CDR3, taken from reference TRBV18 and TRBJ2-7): NAGVMQNPRHLVRRRGQEARLRCSPMKGHSHVYWYRQLPEEGLKFMVYLQKENIIDESGMPKERFSAEFPKEGPSILRIQQVVRGDSAAYFCASSRTGGTGMYEQYFGPGTRLTVT.

The CDR3 protein is CASSPEDREKNTEAFF. Here the CDR3 DNA reads TGCGCCAGCAGCCCTGAGGACAGGGAAAAGAACACTGAAGCTTTCTTT. V is TRBV23-1 and J is TRBJ1-1; 8 positions agree with TRBD1. TRBV23-1 falls under the ORF class, with uncertain function. CDR3 length: 16 residues. The J segment lost 1 base and the V segment lost 6 bases, leaving 10 bases of the junction unmatched.

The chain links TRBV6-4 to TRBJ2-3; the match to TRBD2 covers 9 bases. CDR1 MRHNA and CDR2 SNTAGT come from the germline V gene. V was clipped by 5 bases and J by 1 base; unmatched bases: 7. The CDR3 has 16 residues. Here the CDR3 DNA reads TGTGCCAGCAGTTTACGGGGACTAGCCGGCACAGATACGCAGTATTTT. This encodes CASSLRGLAGTDTQYF.

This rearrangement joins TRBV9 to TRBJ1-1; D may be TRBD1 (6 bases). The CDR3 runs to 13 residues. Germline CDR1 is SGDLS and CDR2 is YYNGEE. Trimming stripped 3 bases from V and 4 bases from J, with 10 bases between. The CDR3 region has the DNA TGTGCCAGCAGCGCAGGGGCGGCCACTGAAGCTTTCTTT. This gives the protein CASSAGAATEAFF.

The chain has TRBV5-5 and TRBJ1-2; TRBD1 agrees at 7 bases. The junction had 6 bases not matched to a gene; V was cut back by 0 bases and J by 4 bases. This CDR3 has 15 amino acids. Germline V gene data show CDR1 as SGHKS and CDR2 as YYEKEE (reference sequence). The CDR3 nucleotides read TGTGCCAGCAGCTTGGGAGGGGGCGGAATCTATGGCTACACCTTC. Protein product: CASSLGGGGIYGYTF.

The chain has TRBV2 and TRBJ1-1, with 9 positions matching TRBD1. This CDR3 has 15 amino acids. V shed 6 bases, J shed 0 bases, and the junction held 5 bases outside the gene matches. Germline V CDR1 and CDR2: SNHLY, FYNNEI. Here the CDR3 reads CASREDRGLNTEAFF. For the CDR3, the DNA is TGTGCCAGCAGGGAGGACAGGGGATTGAACACTGAAGCTTTCTTT.

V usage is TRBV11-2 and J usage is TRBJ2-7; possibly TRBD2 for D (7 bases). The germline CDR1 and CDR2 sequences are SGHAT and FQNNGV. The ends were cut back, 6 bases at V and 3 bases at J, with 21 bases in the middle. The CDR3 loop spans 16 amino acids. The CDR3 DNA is TGTGCCAGCAGGCCCATTCCGGGGGGCCAAAACTACGAGCAGTACTTC. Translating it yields CASRPIPGGQNYEQYF. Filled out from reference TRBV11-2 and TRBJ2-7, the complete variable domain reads EAGVAQSPRYKIIEKRQSVAFWCNPISGHATLYWYQQILGQGPKLLIQFQNNGVVDDSQLPKDRFSAERLKGVDSTLKIQPAKLEDSAVYLCASRPIPGGQNYEQYFGPGTRLTVT.

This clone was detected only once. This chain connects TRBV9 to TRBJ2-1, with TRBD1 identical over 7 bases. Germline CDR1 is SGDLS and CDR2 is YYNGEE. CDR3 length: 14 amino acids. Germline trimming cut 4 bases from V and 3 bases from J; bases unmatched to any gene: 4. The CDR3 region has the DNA TGTGCCAGCAGCCCTCGACAGGGCTACAATGAGCAGTTCTTC. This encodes CASSPRQGYNEQFF.

The CDR3 loop reads CATNSGGPYNEQFF. The CDR3, as DNA: TGTGCCACCAACTCGGGGGGGCCTTACAATGAGCAGTTCTTC. The chain joins TRBV18 to TRBJ2-1; TRBD2 matches 8 bases. The CDR3 extends over 14 amino acids. Germline V CDR1 and CDR2: KGHSH, LQKENI. J lost 4 bases, V lost 10 bases, and 9 bases had no gene match.

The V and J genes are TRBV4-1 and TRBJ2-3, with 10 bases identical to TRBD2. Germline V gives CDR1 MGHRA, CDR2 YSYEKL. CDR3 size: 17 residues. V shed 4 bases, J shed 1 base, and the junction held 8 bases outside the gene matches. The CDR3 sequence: CASSLKPSGGGTDTQYF. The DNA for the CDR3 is TGCGCCAGCAGCCTAAAGCCTAGCGGGGGCGGCACAGATACGCAGTATTTT.

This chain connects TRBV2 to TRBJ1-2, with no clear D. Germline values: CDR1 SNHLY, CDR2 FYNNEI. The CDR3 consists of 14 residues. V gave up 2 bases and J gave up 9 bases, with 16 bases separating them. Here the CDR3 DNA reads TGTGCCAGCAGTGAACTGTTATCCAAGCGTAGCTACACCTTC. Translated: CASSELLSKRSYTF. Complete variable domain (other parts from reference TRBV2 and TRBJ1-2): EPEVTQTPSHQVTQMGQEVILRCVPISNHLYFYWYRQILGQKVEFLVSFYNNEISEKSEIFDDQFSVERPDGSNFTLKIRSTKLEDSAMYFCASSELLSKRSYTFGSGTRLTVV.

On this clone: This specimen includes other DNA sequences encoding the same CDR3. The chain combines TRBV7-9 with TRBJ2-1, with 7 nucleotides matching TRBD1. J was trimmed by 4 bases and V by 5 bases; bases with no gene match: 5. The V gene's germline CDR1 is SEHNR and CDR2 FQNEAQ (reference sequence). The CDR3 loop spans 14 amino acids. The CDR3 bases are TGTGCCAGCAGCCCAGGGACAGCTTACAATGAGCAGTTCTTC. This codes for CASSPGTAYNEQFF.

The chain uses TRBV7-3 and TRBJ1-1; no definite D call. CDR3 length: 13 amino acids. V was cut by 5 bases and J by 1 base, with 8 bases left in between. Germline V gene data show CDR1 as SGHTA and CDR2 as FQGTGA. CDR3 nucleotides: TGTGCCAGCAGCCTCAGATCGAACACTGAAGCTTTCTTT. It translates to CASSLRSNTEAFF.

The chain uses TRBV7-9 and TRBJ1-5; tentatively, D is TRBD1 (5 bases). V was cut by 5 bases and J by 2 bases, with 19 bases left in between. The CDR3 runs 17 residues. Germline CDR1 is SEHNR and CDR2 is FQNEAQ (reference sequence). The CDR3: CASSPRSRGGGNQPQHF. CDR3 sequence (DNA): TGTGCCAGCAGCCCTCGATCTCGGGGGGGTGGCAATCAGCCCCAGCATTTT.

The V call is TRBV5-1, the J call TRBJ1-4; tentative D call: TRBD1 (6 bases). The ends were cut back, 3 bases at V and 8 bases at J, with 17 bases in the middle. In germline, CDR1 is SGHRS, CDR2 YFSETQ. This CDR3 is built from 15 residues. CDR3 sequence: CASSWVRGGGEKLFF. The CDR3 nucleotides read TGCGCCAGCAGCTGGGTGAGGGGGGGCGGCGAAAAACTGTTTTTT.